Below are 26 T cell receptor beta chains sequenced from a single sample in a study of OX40 agonist ivuxolimab in advanced cancers. TCRdb's table, derived via immunoSEQ multiplex PCR, lists solely in-frame clones and lacks some. The repertoire includes tens of thousands of clones, roughly 89% of them detected once, and about 11% sits in the top ten. Specimen: CD4+ or CD8+ T cells sorted from blood, collected in a trial of the OX40 agonist ivuxolimab. The receptors come from an adult with an advanced solid tumor such as melanoma, head and neck, liver or kidney cancer.

The J gene is TRBJ2-7, the V gene TRBV9; 11 bases align to TRBD2. From germline, CDR1 is SGDLS and CDR2 YYNGEE. Trimming at V came to 3 bases and at J to 6 bases, leaving 8 bases not matched to a gene. This CDR3 comprises 15 residues. CDR3 region: CASSEQTSGRGEQYF. The CDR3 region has the DNA TGTGCCAGCAGCGAACAAACTAGCGGGAGAGGCGAGCAGTACTTC.

The chain carries TRBV7-7 and TRBJ1-1; D ambiguous. V was trimmed by 2 bases and J by 4 bases, leaving 23 bases between them. CDR1 and CDR2 (germline): SSHAT, FNYEAQ (reference sequence). The CDR3 loop spans 18 amino acids. The CDR3 here is CASSLRPPGPQDGTEAFF. In nucleotides, the CDR3 is TGTGCCAGCAGCTTACGGCCCCCCGGACCCCAGGATGGCACTGAAGCTTTCTTT.

The gene calls are TRBV27 and TRBJ2-7, with 7 bases that match TRBD1. The CDR3 is 15 residues long. V trimming: 1 base; J trimming: 1 base; junction bases outside the gene matches: 4. CDR1 and CDR2 from the germline V gene are MNHEY and SMNVEV (reference sequence). CDR3 sequence (DNA): TGTGCCAGCAGTTTATACCCGGGACAGTCCTACGAGCAGTACTTC. This sequence encodes CASSLYPGQSYEQYF.

The rearrangement joins TRBV9 to TRBJ1-2; D not certain. Germline assignment: CDR1 SGDLS and CDR2 YYNGEE. The CDR3 spans 12 residues. V gave up 4 bases and J gave up 8 bases, with 12 bases separating them. The DNA for the CDR3 is TGTGCCAGCAGCACCCGCACGAAAGGCTACACCTTC. It translates to CASSTRTKGYTF.

V is TRBV7-9 and J is TRBJ2-7, with D perhaps TRBD1 or TRBD2 (6 bases each). Germline V CDR1 and CDR2: SEHNR, FQNEAQ (reference sequence). The V and J ends lost 5 bases and 1 base respectively, with 12 bases between them. CDR3 length: 14 amino acids. The CDR3 nucleotides are TGTGCCAGCAGCCCCCGGGGGCAATCCTACGAGCAGTACTTC. It encodes CASSPRGQSYEQYF.

The chain combines TRBV29-1 with TRBJ1-1; D is uncertain. Trimming left V 3 bases short and J 2 bases short, with 10 bases between. This CDR3 is built from 13 residues. Per germline, CDR1 SQVTM and CDR2 ANQGSEA. The CDR3: CSVELWGNTEAFF. The CDR3, as DNA: TGCAGCGTTGAGTTGTGGGGAAACACTGAAGCTTTCTTT.

The genes are TRBV5-7 and TRBJ2-1, with 10 bases matching TRBD1. TRBV5-7 is an ORF; its function is uncertain. CDR3 size: 15 residues. After removal of 0 bases from V and 12 bases from J, the junction contained 9 bases not matched to a gene. The CDR3 region has the DNA TGTGCCAGCAGCTTGGGACAGGGGGCCGTCTATCGGCAGTTCTTC. Amino acids: CASSLGQGAVYRQFF.

The chain employs TRBV27 and TRBJ1-4; the D gene is possibly TRBD1 (6 bases). CDR1 is MNHEY and CDR2 is SMNVEV in the germline V gene (reference sequence). Trimming removed 0 bases from V and 8 bases from J, with 16 bases in between. CDR3 length: 16 residues. In DNA, the CDR3 is TGTGCCAGCAGTTTATCCTCGGGGGCTATCGAGGAAAAACTGTTTTTT. The encoded protein is CASSLSSGAIEEKLFF.

This clone was seen just once. The chain links TRBV9 to TRBJ1-4; 8 bases map to TRBD1. There are 17 residues in the CDR3. The germline V gene encodes CDR1 SGDLS and CDR2 YYNGEE. With V trimmed by 4 bases and J by 1 base, 9 bases remained unmatched. CDR3 loop: CASSPRTGWETNEKLFF. For the CDR3, the DNA is TGTGCCAGCAGCCCCCGGACAGGGTGGGAAACTAATGAAAAACTGTTTTTT.

This clone was counted a single time. The rearrangement uses TRBV2 and TRBJ1-2, with D perhaps matching TRBD1 (6 bases). Germline CDR1 is SNHLY and CDR2 is FYNNEI. V was clipped by 1 base and J by 6 bases, with 18 bases between them. This CDR3 comprises 16 residues. The CDR3, as DNA: TGTGCCAGCAGTGAAGATACAGGGCTACCCGGGGATGGCTACACCTTC. It encodes CASSEDTGLPGDGYTF. Full variable domain (outside the CDR3, taken from reference TRBV2 and TRBJ1-2): EPEVTQTPSHQVTQMGQEVILRCVPISNHLYFYWYRQILGQKVEFLVSFYNNEISEKSEIFDDQFSVERPDGSNFTLKIRSTKLEDSAMYFCASSEDTGLPGDGYTFGSGTRLTVV.

The gene calls are TRBV15 and TRBJ2-1; 10 bases map to TRBD2. J gave up 10 bases and V 4 bases, and 1 base lay outside the gene matches. Germline CDR1 LNHNV, CDR2 YYDKDF (reference sequence). The CDR3 runs 12 residues. CDR3: CATSTGLAEQFF. The CDR3 nucleotides are TGTGCCACCAGCACGGGACTAGCGGAGCAGTTCTTC.

The chain combines TRBV29-1 with TRBJ1-2; 9 positions match TRBD1. CDR1 and CDR2 from the germline V gene are SQVTM and ANQGSEA. Unmatched junction bases numbered 8, after V lost 7 bases and J lost 8 bases. The CDR3 has 12 residues. This chain's CDR3 is CSALTGGDGYTF. CDR3 sequence (DNA): TGCAGCGCCCTGACAGGGGGAGACGGCTACACCTTC.

V and J are TRBV28 and TRBJ2-5; no clear D. CDR1 and CDR2 (germline): MDHEN, SYDVKM. Trimming cost V 2 bases and J 5 bases, with 18 bases left between them. The CDR3 sequence is 16 residues long. This chain's CDR3 is CASSLMGSSITETQYF. The CDR3 DNA follows: TGTGCCAGCAGTTTAATGGGGTCGTCAATTACGGAGACCCAGTACTTC.

The chain joins TRBV12-5 to TRBJ2-5; D perhaps matches TRBD1 (6 bases). The CDR3 is made up of 11 amino acids. Germline lookup yields CDR1 LGHNT and CDR2 FRNRAP. The V end was cut by 5 bases, the J end by 7 bases, with 8 bases between. CDR3 sequence reads: CASGARGTQYF. CDR3 bases: TGTGCTAGTGGTGCCAGGGGGACCCAGTACTTC.

The rearrangement joins TRBV6-1 to TRBJ1-1, with unresolved D. The CDR3 has 13 amino acids. The germline gives CDR1 MNHNS, CDR2 SASEGT. Trimming shortened V by 1 base and J by 10 bases, and 13 bases separated the two germline ends. In DNA, the CDR3 is TGTGCCAGCAGTGAAGAGCGGGGTTGGTCAGCTTTCTTT. Its protein product is CASSEERGWSAFF.

This chain joins TRBV28 and TRBJ1-1; D is undetermined. The CDR3 spans 11 residues. Germline assignment: CDR1 MDHEN and CDR2 SYDVKM. With 5 bases removed from V and 2 bases from J, the gap between germline ends came to 3 bases. DNA for the CDR3: TGTGCCAGCAGTATAAACACTGAAGCTTTCTTT. The encoded protein is CASSINTEAFF.

The rearrangement links TRBV7-8 to TRBJ2-6; a weak D match, TRBD1 (5 bases). This CDR3 is 17 amino acids long. The V gene lost 0 bases and the J gene lost 0 bases, with 9 bases spanning the gap. Germline-derived CDR1 and CDR2 are SGHVS and FQNEAQ. In nucleotides, the CDR3 is TGTGCCAGCAGCTTAGCCAGGGTAGACTCTGGGGCCAACGTCCTGACTTTC. It codes for CASSLARVDSGANVLTF.

This clone was detected only a few times. This chain joins TRBV27 and TRBJ2-7; 7 positions match TRBD1. Germline CDR1 reads MNHEY; CDR2 reads SMNVEV (reference sequence). After removal of 5 bases from V and 4 bases from J, the junction contained 14 bases not matched to a gene. This CDR3 is 16 amino acids long. CDR3 region: CASSPLTGNLLYEQYF. The CDR3 nucleotides are TGTGCCAGCAGTCCGTTGACAGGGAACCTCCTTTACGAGCAGTACTTC.

V is TRBV5-1 and J is TRBJ2-3, with 9 bases lining up with TRBD2. The CDR3 covers 16 residues. The germline V gene has CDR1 SGHRS and CDR2 YFSETQ. Trimming at V came to 1 base and at J to 2 bases, leaving 5 bases not matched to a gene. In DNA, the CDR3 is TGCGCCAGCAGCTTGCTGGCGGGAGGGATCACAGATACGCAGTATTTT. This sequence encodes CASSLLAGGITDTQYF.

The chain joins TRBV2 to TRBJ2-7; D possibly corresponds to TRBD1 (5 bases). Germline CDR1 reads SNHLY; CDR2 reads FYNNEI. With 3 bases removed from V and 3 bases from J, the gap between germline ends came to 12 bases. The CDR3 extends over 14 amino acids. CDR3 in DNA: TGTGCCAGCAGTGAGCTTCAGGGTAGCTACGAGCAGTACTTC. It is translated as CASSELQGSYEQYF.

The V call is TRBV7-8, the J call TRBJ1-1, with D uncertain. CDR1 is SGHVS and CDR2 is FQNEAQ in the germline V gene. Trimming removed 2 bases at V and 13 bases at J, with 20 bases between. The length of the CDR3 is 14 residues. CDR3 sequence (DNA): TGTGCCAGCAGCTTACCCCAGTGCACTACTTGTTTTTTCTTT. Encoded protein: CASSLPQCTTCFFF.

This clone showed up just once. This sequence joins TRBV5-1 and TRBJ1-2; no definite D call. This CDR3 region has 14 residues. Trimming cost V 0 bases and J 2 bases, with 8 bases left between them. Per germline, CDR1 SGHRS and CDR2 YFSETQ. This chain's CDR3 is CASSLVTENYGYTF. CDR3 bases: TGCGCCAGCAGCTTGGTTACAGAGAACTATGGCTACACCTTC.

V gene TRBV5-1 combines with J gene TRBJ1-6; TRBD1 might be the D (6 bases). Germline V lookup: CDR1 SGHRS, CDR2 YFSETQ. Trimming pared 0 bases from V and 10 bases from J, leaving 17 bases between. The CDR3 extends over 16 amino acids. The CDR3 DNA follows: TGCGCCAGCAGCTTGGCGTCGGGGGCAGAGGGCTCACCCCTCCACTTT. Translated: CASSLASGAEGSPLHF.

The chain has TRBV28 and TRBJ2-7; 9 nucleotides match TRBD1. Germline V gene sequence: CDR1 MDHEN, CDR2 SYDVKM. The length of the CDR3 is 14 residues. Trimming took 4 bases from V and 3 from J; bases not matched to a gene: 4. In DNA form, the CDR3 reads TGTGCCAGCAGTTCCGGGACAGGGTACTACGAGCAGTACTTC. Translation: CASSSGTGYYEQYF.

Concerning this clone: The same CDR3 arises from other DNA sequences in this sample as well. The chain couples TRBV2 to TRBJ2-7; 7 bases match TRBD1. Looked up from germline, CDR1 is SNHLY and CDR2 is FYNNEI. V lost 4 bases to trimming and J lost 5 bases; unmatched junction nucleotides: 2. CDR3 length: 12 amino acids. CDR3 nucleotide sequence: TGTGCCAGCAGTGCAGGGGGAAACGAGCAGTACTTC. Protein: CASSAGGNEQYF. The full variable domain, with the rest looked up from reference TRBV2 and TRBJ2-7, is EPEVTQTPSHQVTQMGQEVILRCVPISNHLYFYWYRQILGQKVEFLVSFYNNEISEKSEIFDDQFSVERPDGSNFTLKIRSTKLEDSAMYFCASSAGGNEQYFGPGTRLTVT.

The CDR3 DNA reads TGTGCCAGCAGTGAAGCGGTGGCAGCCGAGCAGTACTTC. Amino acid sequence: CASSEAVAAEQYF. V usage is TRBV2 and J usage is TRBJ2-7; D is unresolved. The CDR3 has 13 residues. Germline values: CDR1 SNHLY, CDR2 FYNNEI. The V and J ends lost 0 bases and 6 bases respectively, with 9 bases between them.